What follows is one T cell receptor (beta chain) and its context. Since no conserved phenylalanine or tryptophan closes the CDR3, a read error is the likely cause. This sample was included in a study of CD8 T cells in Susac syndrome. Study-level information: Sequencing included Susac syndrome patients, more than five of them with active disease and about eight in remission. Patients with Susac syndrome were therapy-naive, taking corticosteroids, with some also receiving intravenous immunoglobulin, or taking intravenous immunoglobulin alone at the time their blood was drawn.

With random hexamers, about 0.5 to 1 ug RNA was reverse transcribed. Amplification of TCR beta CDR3 spanned 54 Vbeta and 13 Jbeta via immunoSEQ multiplex PCR. TCRdb reprocessed the immunoSEQ multiplex PCR reads via MiXCR and lists one record per CDR3 protein. The sample lists some 99,000 distinct CDR3 sequences; roughly 94% were seen once. CDR3 length equals 14 residues. Germline lookup yields CDR1 SQVTM and CDR2 ANQGSEA. Germline trimming cut 6 bases from V and 7 bases from J; bases unmatched to any gene: 10. J is TRBJ1-4 and V is TRBV29-1; TRBD1 aligns across 8 bases. The TCR sequence derives from a human donor with Susac syndrome. The sample was CD4+ T cells from PBMCs. The CDR3 here is CSVADRGGSEKLFC. For the CDR3, the DNA is TGCAGCGTCGCCGACAGGGGTGGTAGTGAAAAACTGTTTTGT.